This T cell receptor beta chain was recovered during a study of blood T cell repertoires in COVID-19. Study summary: Acute and convalescent COVID-19 specimens originated in the United States, Italy and Spain. PBMCs, B-cell-depleted T cells, or T cells were the source of the cDNA or gDNA that made up the material.

Data came from immunoSEQ multiplex PCR; TCRdb stores just in-frame clones and leaves some out. Counted here are about 190,000 clones, approximately 84% occurring once; the ten biggest clones make up around 3.5%. The germline gives CDR1 LNHDA, CDR2 SQIVND (reference sequence). V dropped 3 bases and J dropped 4 bases, with 10 bases sitting between them. This CDR3 has 14 amino acids. The source is a woman aged 30 to 39 who had recovered from COVID-19. The chain couples TRBV19 to TRBJ1-5; D is unresolved. The specimen was PBMCs or T cells enriched from blood (not recorded which). The DNA of the CDR3 is TGTGCCAGTAGTATCCCAGGAAGAAATCAGCCCCAGCATTTT. Translated, it gives CASSIPGRNQPQHF.